This T cell receptor beta chain was obtained from a study of tissue T cells after allogeneic stem cell transplantation. Broader study findings: Sampling depth was limited, and the cohort was small and clinically varied. Some tissue clones might be persisting host cells; their alloreactivity or antigen specificity was not determined.

Assay: immunoSEQ multiplex PCR; the TCRdb copy retains only in-frame clones and omits some. The table shows fewer than 7,500 clones, with 70% to 80% occurring only once. Details on this clone: Antigen unknown.

Losses at the gene ends were 3 bases for V and 8 bases for J; bases not matched to a gene: 9. Germline V lookup: CDR1 SGDLS, CDR2 YYNGEE. There are 14 residues in the CDR3. The V gene is TRBV9, the J gene TRBJ1-2, with TRBD1 matching 8 bases. This receptor was taken from a man between 40 and 69 years old who later had graft-versus-host disease after an allogeneic stem cell transplant. The sample in question was blood, obtained before transplantation. The CDR3 region is CASSAGTGDSGYTF. CDR3 in DNA: TGTGCCAGCAGCGCGGGGACAGGTGATTCGGGCTACACCTTC.